Listed here are 28 T cell receptor beta chains from one sample, sequenced in a study of T cells in Graves' hyperthyroidism and ophthalmopathy. The CDR3 regions of TCR beta were amplified from RNA transcripts. The TCR CDR3 was amplified in a first-round RT-PCR using the HTBI primer set. MiXCR was run by TCRdb on the multiplex PCR reads, yielding one entry per CDR3 protein. The sample consists of fewer than 550,000 distinct CDR3 sequences, around 14% of them appearing once. Source material: blood. The receptors shown here come from a woman between 18 and 29 years old with Graves' hyperthyroidism.

This clonotype was recorded at least ten times. In DNA, the CDR3 is TGTGCCAGCAGCTCGGGACAGATAAAGATCTACGAGCAGTACTTC. Its translation: CASSSGQIKIYEQYF. The J gene is TRBJ2-7, the V gene TRBV7-8; 7 bases fit TRBD1. The CDR3 is made up of 15 amino acids. Trimming took 4 bases from V and 3 from J; bases not matched to a gene: 9. Germline loops: CDR1 SGHVS, CDR2 FQNEAQ.

This chain joins TRBV6-5 and TRBJ1-1; weak D call: TRBD1 (6 bases). This CDR3 is built from 16 residues. V gave up 1 base and J gave up 7 bases, with 19 bases separating them. The germline V gene has CDR1 MNHEY and CDR2 SVGAGI. In nucleotides, the CDR3 is TGTGCCAGCAGTTACTATCTCGGGGGGCGATGGGTTGAAGCTTTCTTT. Its translation is CASSYYLGGRWVEAFF.

This chain connects TRBV27 to TRBJ1-3; 9 nucleotides agree with TRBD1. The CDR3 runs 15 residues. The junction had 5 bases not matched to a gene; V was cut back by 2 bases and J by 6 bases. Germline CDR1 is MNHEY and CDR2 is SMNVEV (reference sequence). Here the CDR3 DNA reads TGTGCCAGCAGTTTAACAGGGGGCGCCGTAAACACCATATATTTT. Translating gives CASSLTGGAVNTIYF.

This clonotype was counted many times. The chain has TRBV27 and TRBJ2-1, with D possibly being TRBD2 (6 bases). This CDR3 has 12 amino acids. Trimming shortened V by 8 bases and J by 2 bases, and 7 bases separated the two germline ends. Germline CDR1 MNHEY, CDR2 SMNVEV (reference sequence). The CDR3 DNA reads TGTGCCAGCGGGAGGCCCTACAATGAGCAGTTCTTC. This gives the protein CASGRPYNEQFF.

This clonotype came up many times. The chain combines TRBV28 with TRBJ2-7, with D possibly matching TRBD1 (6 bases). Deletions cut 2 bases from V and 3 bases from J, with 11 bases between. The germline CDR1 and CDR2 sequences are MDHEN and SYDVKM. This CDR3 spans 14 amino acids. CDR3 sequence reads: CASSLRDTSYEQYF. The CDR3 region has the DNA TGTGCCAGCAGTTTACGGGACACCAGCTACGAGCAGTACTTC.

This clonotype was observed a handful of times. V gene TRBV7-9 combines with J gene TRBJ2-1, with 9 bases lining up with TRBD1. J was trimmed by 5 bases and V by 5 bases; bases with no gene match: 10. The CDR3 is 16 amino acids. Per the germline V gene, CDR1 is SEHNR and CDR2 is FQNEAQ (reference sequence). CDR3 nucleotides: TGTGCCAGCAGCCAGAGAGGGACAGGGATAAACAATGAGCAGTTCTTC. Amino acids: CASSQRGTGINNEQFF.

This clonotype was picked up many times. The chain is built from TRBV19 and TRBJ2-5; no clear D. Germline CDR1 is LNHDA and CDR2 is SQIVND (reference sequence). Trimming removed 6 bases from V and 5 bases from J, with 13 bases in between. This CDR3 comprises 13 residues. The CDR3 DNA follows: TGTGCCAGTAGACCAAGCGTGGGGGAGACCCAGTACTTC. Translated: CASRPSVGETQYF.

This clonotype appeared many times. The chain uses TRBV28 and TRBJ1-4, with D perhaps TRBD1 (5 bases). Trimming removed 3 bases from V and 8 bases from J, with 16 bases in between. The CDR3 loop spans 15 amino acids. Germline V gene lookup returns CDR1 MDHEN and CDR2 SYDVKM. CDR3 bases: TGTGCCAGCAGTTTGCTTTGGGGCATAAGCGAAAAACTGTTTTTT. It is translated as CASSLLWGISEKLFF.

As for this clonotype: This may arise from a read error, as a much more abundant clone is one base away. The V and J genes are TRBV20-1 and TRBJ1-1; D call uncertain. Trimming took 6 bases from V and 1 from J, leaving 9 bases between them. Looked up from germline, CDR1 is DFQATT and CDR2 is SNEGSKA (reference sequence). This CDR3 spans 12 amino acids. CDR3 in DNA: TGCAGTGCCGACAACAGGAACACTGAAGCTTTCTTT. It specifies CSADNRNTEAFF.

This clonotype was found a few times. V gene TRBV9 combines with J gene TRBJ2-7; D ambiguous. V was trimmed by 4 bases and J by 0 bases, leaving 14 bases between them. From germline, CDR1 is SGDLS and CDR2 YYNGEE. There are 15 residues in the CDR3. The CDR3 bases are TGTGCCAGCAGCCCTCGTGGGCGAAACTCCTACGAGCAGTACTTC. Translation gives CASSPRGRNSYEQYF.

This clonotype was seen a single time. The chain is built from TRBV18 and TRBJ2-2; D not certain. This CDR3 comprises 14 residues. CDR1 is KGHSH and CDR2 is LQKENI in the germline V gene. V was clipped by 3 bases and J by 5 bases, with 10 bases between them. The CDR3, as DNA: TGTGCCAGCTCACCTAACCAGGAGACCGGGGAGCTGTTTTTT. This codes for CASSPNQETGELFF.

This clonotype was seen more than once but under ten times. Here the CDR3 reads CASSYRGGGQPQHF. The CDR3 DNA reads as TGTGCCAGCAGTTATCGGGGTGGGGGCCAGCCCCAGCATTTT. This chain connects TRBV6-1 to TRBJ1-5, with TRBD1 as a possible D gene (6 bases). From germline, CDR1 is MNHNS and CDR2 SASEGT. The germline V and J ends were trimmed by 5 bases and 7 bases, with 15 bases remaining between them. This CDR3 is 14 amino acids long.

This clonotype showed up many times. The genes are TRBV30 and TRBJ1-5, with 8 nucleotides matching TRBD1. This CDR3 is 13 amino acids long. Germline V gives CDR1 GTSNPN, CDR2 SVGIG (reference sequence). The V and J ends lost 2 bases and 5 bases, in that order; junction bases with no gene match: 2. In DNA, the CDR3 is TGTGCCTGGAGTATACAGGGGGATCAGCCCCAGCATTTT. Translating it yields CAWSIQGDQPQHF. Full variable domain (missing parts from reference TRBV30 and TRBJ1-5): SQTIHQWPATLVQPVGSPLSLECTVEGTSNPNLYWYRQAAGRGLQLLFYSVGIGQISSEVPQNLSASRPQDRQFILSSKKLLLSDSGFYLCAWSIQGDQPQHFGDGTRLSIL.

This clonotype was counted at least ten times. The chain has TRBV2 and TRBJ2-1; D is ambiguous. The V end lost 6 bases, the J end lost 5 bases, and 11 bases lay between the germline ends. This CDR3 comprises 13 residues. Germline CDR1 is SNHLY and CDR2 is FYNNEI. In nucleotides, the CDR3 is TGTGCCAGCAGCGAGCAGGCCAACAATGAGCAGTTCTTC. Translation: CASSEQANNEQFF. Using reference TRBV2 and TRBJ2-1 for the parts outside the CDR3, the full variable domain is EPEVTQTPSHQVTQMGQEVILRCVPISNHLYFYWYRQILGQKVEFLVSFYNNEISEKSEIFDDQFSVERPDGSNFTLKIRSTKLEDSAMYFCASSEQANNEQFFGPGTRLTVL.

This clonotype was found a few times. The rearrangement links TRBV6-2 or TRBV6-3 to TRBJ1-2, with a tentative D call TRBD1 (6 bases). Germline V gives CDR1 MNHEY, CDR2 SVGEGT. The CDR3 is 15 residues long. The V and J ends lost 0 bases and 4 bases respectively, with 12 bases between them. CDR3 amino acids: CASSYSRQAFYGYTF. As DNA, the CDR3 is TGTGCCAGCAGTTACTCGAGACAGGCTTTCTATGGCTACACCTTC.

This chain uses TRBV2 with TRBJ2-4; D is uncertain. Germline loops: CDR1 SNHLY, CDR2 FYNNEI. V dropped 7 bases and J dropped 5 bases, with 6 bases sitting between them. The CDR3 has 11 amino acids. CDR3 nucleotide sequence: TGTGCCAGCAAGATCGAAAACATTCAGTACTTC. This encodes CASKIENIQYF.

This clonotype was counted many times. The gene calls are TRBV2 and TRBJ1-6; D is undetermined. Germline loops: CDR1 SNHLY, CDR2 FYNNEI. This CDR3 region has 14 residues. Deletions cut 3 bases from V and 7 bases from J, with 10 bases between. The CDR3 is CASSDGWGNSPLHF. CDR3 bases: TGTGCCAGCAGTGACGGTTGGGGAAATTCACCCCTCCACTTT.

For the CDR3, the DNA is TGCGCCAGCAGCCGCGTCGGGCGTGGAGGGCCCTCCGATGAGCAGTTCTTC. Protein: CASSRVGRGGPSDEQFF. V is TRBV5-1 and J is TRBJ2-1, with D perhaps matching TRBD2 (6 bases). The CDR3 consists of 17 residues. Germline CDR1 and CDR2: SGHRS and YFSETQ. Trimming shortened V by 4 bases and J by 8 bases, and 25 bases separated the two germline ends.

On this clonotype itself: A much larger clone differs from this one at a single base, so this may be a read error. This likely comes from a read error, as the CDR3 has no conserved phenylalanine or tryptophan at its end. CDR3 region: CASSLGGGAANEKLFL. The CDR3, as DNA: TGTGCCAGCAGCTTGGGAGGGGGCGCGGCTAATGAAAAACTGTTTCTT. The J gene is TRBJ1-4, the V gene TRBV5-6; the match to TRBD1 covers 7 bases. Germline assignment: CDR1 SGHDT and CDR2 YYEEEE. The V and J ends lost 0 bases and 3 bases, in that order; junction bases with no gene match: 5. The CDR3 runs 16 residues.

The table lists this clonotype with many counts. The gene calls are TRBV6-1 and TRBJ2-5; a possible D gene is TRBD2 (5 bases). Trimming cost V 0 bases and J 4 bases, with 21 bases left between them. The CDR3 has 18 residues. Germline CDR1 reads MNHNS; CDR2 reads SASEGT. In nucleotides, the CDR3 is TGTGCCAGCAGTGAAGCCCGAAGTTCTGTCCGGGATCTAGAGACCCAGTACTTC. It is translated as CASSEARSSVRDLETQYF.

The sample holds many counts of this clonotype. This chain uses TRBV18 with TRBJ1-1, with D possibly matching TRBD1 (6 bases). Germline CDR1 is KGHSH and CDR2 is LQKENI. The CDR3 is 13 residues long. The germline V and J ends were trimmed by 2 bases and 7 bases, with 11 bases remaining between them. The CDR3 sequence: CASSPKTDSEAFF. CDR3 DNA sequence: TGTGCCAGCTCACCAAAAACGGACAGTGAAGCTTTCTTT. Complete variable domain (other parts from reference TRBV18 and TRBJ1-1): NAGVMQNPRHLVRRRGQEARLRCSPMKGHSHVYWYRQLPEEGLKFMVYLQKENIIDESGMPKERFSAEFPKEGPSILRIQQVVRGDSAAYFCASSPKTDSEAFFGQGTRLTVV.

V is TRBV4-1 and J is TRBJ2-2; 9 bases agree with TRBD2. The CDR3 has 15 residues. The ends lost 3 bases at V and 6 bases at J; junction bases unmatched: 5. Germline V gene data show CDR1 as MGHRA and CDR2 as YSYEKL. The CDR3 protein is CASSHPGLAPGELFF. CDR3 in DNA: TGCGCCAGCAGCCATCCGGGACTAGCCCCCGGGGAGCTGTTTTTT.

The chain combines TRBV5-1 with TRBJ2-1; D perhaps matches TRBD2 (5 bases). Germline V CDR1 and CDR2: SGHRS, YFSETQ. Deletions cut 5 bases from V and 10 bases from J, with 16 bases between. This CDR3 contains 13 residues. The DNA of the CDR3 is TGCGCCAGCAGTGGGGATGAGGGTTGGGAGCAGTTCTTC. Translated, it gives CASSGDEGWEQFF. Combining the CDR3 with reference TRBV5-1 and TRBJ2-1 gives the whole variable domain KAGVTQTPRYLIKTRGQQVTLSCSPISGHRSVSWYQQTPGQGLQFLFEYFSETQRNKGNFPGRFSGRQFSNSRSEMNVSTLELGDSALYLCASSGDEGWEQFFGPGTRLTVL.

The count of this clonotype is one. The rearrangement joins TRBV29-1 to TRBJ2-5, with 7 bases fitting TRBD2. The CDR3 contains 15 residues. The J segment lost 3 bases and the V segment lost 4 bases, leaving 11 bases of the junction unmatched. CDR1 is SQVTM, CDR2 ANQGSEA, per germline. CDR3 region: CSVGDLGAGEETQYF. CDR3 nucleotides: TGCAGCGTTGGAGATCTTGGGGCGGGGGAAGAGACCCAGTACTTC. Together with reference TRBV29-1 and TRBJ2-5, the CDR3 gives the full variable domain: SAVISQKPSRDICQRGTSLTIQCQVDSQVTMMFWYRQQPGQSLTLIATANQGSEATYESGFVIDKFPISRPNLTFSTLTVSNMSPEDSSIYLCSVGDLGAGEETQYFGPGTRLLVL.

This clonotype was found a few times. The chain joins TRBV24-1 to TRBJ2-1; no clear D. This CDR3 spans 13 amino acids. CDR1 is KGHDR and CDR2 is SFDVKD in the germline V gene. Deletions cut 5 bases from V and 0 bases from J, with 4 bases between. This chain's CDR3 is CATSGSSYNEQFF. The CDR3 DNA reads as TGTGCCACCAGTGGGAGCTCCTACAATGAGCAGTTCTTC.

The chain recombines TRBV19 with TRBJ1-5; 9 bases agree with TRBD1. With the DNA end fitting TRBJ2-3 better, the J assignment may be wrong. There are 14 residues in the CDR3. The germline gives CDR1 LNHDA, CDR2 SQIVND (reference sequence). CDR3 coding DNA: TGTGCCAGTATGCCGGGACAGGGCTGGCAGCCCCAGTATTTT. It encodes CASMPGQGWQPQYF.

The rearrangement uses TRBV2 and TRBJ1-2; weak D call: TRBD1 (6 bases). CDR3 length equals 13 residues. Trimming left V 2 bases short and J 9 bases short, with 13 bases between. Germline V gives CDR1 SNHLY, CDR2 FYNNEI. CDR3 loop: CASSEQQGRRYTF. Written as DNA, the CDR3 is TGTGCCAGCAGTGAACAACAGGGTAGACGCTACACCTTC.

About this clonotype itself: A much bigger clone sits one base away, suggesting this may be a read error. The chain is built from TRBV3-1 and TRBJ1-2; 7 bases match TRBD1. The CDR3 is made up of 17 amino acids. CDR1 and CDR2 from the germline V gene are LGHDT and YNNKEL (reference sequence). J gave up 1 base and V 4 bases, and 12 bases lay outside the gene matches. The CDR3 is CASSPGAGGVGNYGYTF. The CDR3 DNA sequence: TGTGCCAGCAGCCCCGGGGCAGGGGGAGTCGGTAACTATGGCTACACCTTC.